This T cell receptor beta chain was identified in a study of blood T cell repertoires in COVID-19. Whole-study context: The origin of the acute and convalescent COVID-19 samples was the United States, Italy and Spain.

Original analysis: Amplification with reference gene primers provided the estimates of nucleated cell counts. The repertoire was sequenced with immunoSEQ multiplex PCR; TCRdb's copy has only in-frame clones and lacks some. Clone size and the V and J calls come from that table; the DNA yielded D and trimming. The sample contains 60,000 to 75,000 clones, more than 80% of which appear only once. Trimming shortened V by 6 bases and J by 7 bases, and 12 bases separated the two germline ends. Germline lookup yields CDR1 MRHNA and CDR2 SNTAGT. The CDR3 sequence is 12 residues long. The sequenced sample consisted of peripheral blood. The TCR sequence derives from a woman of 80 years or more with active or convalescent COVID-19. This rearrangement joins TRBV6-4 to TRBJ1-1; no definite D call. CDR3 nucleotide sequence: TGTGCCAGCAGGTCAGACTGGGTTGAAGCTTTCTTT. This encodes CASRSDWVEAFF.